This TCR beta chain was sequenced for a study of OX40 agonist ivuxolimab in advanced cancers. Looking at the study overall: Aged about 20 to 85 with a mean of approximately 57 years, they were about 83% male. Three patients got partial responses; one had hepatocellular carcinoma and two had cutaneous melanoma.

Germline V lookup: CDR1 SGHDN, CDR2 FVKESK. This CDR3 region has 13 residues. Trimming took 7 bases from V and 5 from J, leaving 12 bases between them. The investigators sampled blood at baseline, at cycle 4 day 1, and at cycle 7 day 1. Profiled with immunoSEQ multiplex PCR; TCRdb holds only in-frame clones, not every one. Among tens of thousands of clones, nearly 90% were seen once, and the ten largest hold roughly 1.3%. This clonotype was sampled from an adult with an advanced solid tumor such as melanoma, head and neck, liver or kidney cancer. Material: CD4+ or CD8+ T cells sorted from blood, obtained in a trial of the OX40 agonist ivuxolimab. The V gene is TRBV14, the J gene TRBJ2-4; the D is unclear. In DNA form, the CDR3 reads TGTGCCAGCACTGACGCGAACCAAAACATTCAGTACTTC. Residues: CASTDANQNIQYF.